This T cell receptor (beta chain) was sequenced in a study of radiation and T cells in renal cell carcinoma. Study background: Nephrectomy followed 15 Gy stereotactic body radiation by 4 weeks.

Study-level findings and limits: No pretreatment tumor biopsies were available for baseline clonotypes.

Stated time point: baseline pretreatment blood. As for treatment: 15 Gy SBRT to primary tumor, nephrectomy 4 weeks later. After SBRT, blood was collected at 2 and 4 weeks, plus baseline. This renal cell carcinoma was of the clear cell type. This CDR3 spans 13 amino acids. Germline V gene lookup returns CDR1 ENHRY and CDR2 SYGVKD. V lost 0 bases and J lost 10, with 7 bases in between. Method: immunoSEQ multiplex PCR; TCRdb's copy keeps in-frame clones and lacks some. The data contain about 150,000 clones, around nine tenths of them singletons. In the case of this clone: Its antigen is unidentified.

The rearrangement joins TRBV10-3 to TRBJ1-6, with D unclear. This receptor was obtained from a woman in her fifties or sixties with renal cell carcinoma. The source material was blood, sampled from a patient whose treatment included radiotherapy and nephrectomy. In DNA form, the CDR3 reads TGTGCCATCAGTGAGTCGGAGGGATCACCCCTCCACTTT. Translating it yields CAISESEGSPLHF.